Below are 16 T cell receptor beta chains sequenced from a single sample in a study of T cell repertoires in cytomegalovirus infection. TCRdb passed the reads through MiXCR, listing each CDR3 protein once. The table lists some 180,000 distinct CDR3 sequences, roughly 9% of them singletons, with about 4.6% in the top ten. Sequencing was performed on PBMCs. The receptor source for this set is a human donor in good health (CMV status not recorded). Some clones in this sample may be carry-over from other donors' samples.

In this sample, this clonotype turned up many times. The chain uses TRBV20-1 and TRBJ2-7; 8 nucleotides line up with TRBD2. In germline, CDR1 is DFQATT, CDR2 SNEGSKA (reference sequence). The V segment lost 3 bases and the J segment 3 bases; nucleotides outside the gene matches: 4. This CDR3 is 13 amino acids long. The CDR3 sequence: CSASGGAIYEQYF. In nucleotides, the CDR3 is TGCAGTGCTAGCGGGGGGGCCATCTACGAGCAGTACTTC.

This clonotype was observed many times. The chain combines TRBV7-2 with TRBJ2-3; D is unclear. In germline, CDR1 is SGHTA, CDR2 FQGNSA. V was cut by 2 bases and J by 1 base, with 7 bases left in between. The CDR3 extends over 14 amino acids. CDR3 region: CASSLFARTDTQYF. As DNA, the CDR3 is TGTGCCAGCAGCTTATTCGCACGCACAGATACGCAGTATTTT.

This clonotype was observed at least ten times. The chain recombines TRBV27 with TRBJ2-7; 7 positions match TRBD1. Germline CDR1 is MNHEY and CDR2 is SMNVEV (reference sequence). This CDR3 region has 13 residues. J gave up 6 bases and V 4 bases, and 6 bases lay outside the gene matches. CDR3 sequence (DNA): TGTGCCAGCAGTTCCGTGACAGGGCTCGAGCAGTACTTC. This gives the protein CASSSVTGLEQYF.

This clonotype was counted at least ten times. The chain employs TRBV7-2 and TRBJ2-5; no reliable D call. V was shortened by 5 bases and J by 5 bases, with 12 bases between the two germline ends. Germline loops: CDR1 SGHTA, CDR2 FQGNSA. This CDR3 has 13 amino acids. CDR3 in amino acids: CASSPNRWETQYF. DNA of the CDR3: TGTGCCAGCAGCCCCAATCGATGGGAGACCCAGTACTTC.

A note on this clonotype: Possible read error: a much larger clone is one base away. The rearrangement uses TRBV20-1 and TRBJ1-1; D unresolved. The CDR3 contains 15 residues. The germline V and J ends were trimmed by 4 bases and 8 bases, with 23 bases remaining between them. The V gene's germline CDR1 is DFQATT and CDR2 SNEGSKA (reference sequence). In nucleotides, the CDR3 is TGCAGTGCTAAAGATTTAATACGGAACCAAAACGAAGCTTTCTTT. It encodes CSAKDLIRNQNEAFF.

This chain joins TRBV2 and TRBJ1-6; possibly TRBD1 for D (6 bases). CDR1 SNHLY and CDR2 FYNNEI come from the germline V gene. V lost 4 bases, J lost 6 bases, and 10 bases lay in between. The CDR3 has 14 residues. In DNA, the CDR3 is TGTGCCAGCAGTGGACAGGTGCTTAATTCACCCCTCCACTTT. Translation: CASSGQVLNSPLHF. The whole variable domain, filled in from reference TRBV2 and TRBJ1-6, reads EPEVTQTPSHQVTQMGQEVILRCVPISNHLYFYWYRQILGQKVEFLVSFYNNEISEKSEIFDDQFSVERPDGSNFTLKIRSTKLEDSAMYFCASSGQVLNSPLHFGNGTRLTVT.

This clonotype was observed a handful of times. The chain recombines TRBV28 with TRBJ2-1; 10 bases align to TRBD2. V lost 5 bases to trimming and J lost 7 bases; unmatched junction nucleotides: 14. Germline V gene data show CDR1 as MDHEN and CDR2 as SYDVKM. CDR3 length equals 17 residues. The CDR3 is CASSPIQAGGFRNEQFF. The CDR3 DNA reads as TGTGCCAGCAGTCCCATCCAAGCGGGAGGGTTCCGTAATGAGCAGTTCTTC.

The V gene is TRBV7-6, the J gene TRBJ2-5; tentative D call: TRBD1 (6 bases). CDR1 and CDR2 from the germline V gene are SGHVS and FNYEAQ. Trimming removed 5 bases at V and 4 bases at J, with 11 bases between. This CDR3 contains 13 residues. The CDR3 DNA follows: TGTGCCAGCAGCACCGGGACACTAGAGACCCAGTACTTC. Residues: CASSTGTLETQYF.

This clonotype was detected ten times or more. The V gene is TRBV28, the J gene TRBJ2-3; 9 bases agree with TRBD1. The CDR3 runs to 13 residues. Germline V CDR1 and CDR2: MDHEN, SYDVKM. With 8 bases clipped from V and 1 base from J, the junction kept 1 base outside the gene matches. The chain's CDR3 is CASRTGGTDTQYF. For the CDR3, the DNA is TGTGCCAGCCGGACAGGGGGCACAGATACGCAGTATTTT.

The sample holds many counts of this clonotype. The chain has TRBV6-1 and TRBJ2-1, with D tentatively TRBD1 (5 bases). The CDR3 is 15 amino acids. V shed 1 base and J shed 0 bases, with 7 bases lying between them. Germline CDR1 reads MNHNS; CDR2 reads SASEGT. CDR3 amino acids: CASSEDRLSYNEQFF. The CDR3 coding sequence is TGTGCCAGCAGTGAAGACAGGCTCTCCTACAATGAGCAGTTCTTC.

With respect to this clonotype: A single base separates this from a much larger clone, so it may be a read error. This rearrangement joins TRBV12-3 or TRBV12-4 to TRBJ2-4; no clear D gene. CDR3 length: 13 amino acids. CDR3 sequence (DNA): TGTGTCAGCAGTTTAAGAAAGAAAAACATTCAGTACTTC. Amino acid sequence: CVSSLRKKNIQYF.

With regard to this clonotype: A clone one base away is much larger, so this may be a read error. The CDR3 DNA sequence: TGTGCCAGCAGACCTAGCGGTGGGGACGTTCAGTACTTC. Amino acids: CASRPSGGDVQYF. V is TRBV7-9 and J is TRBJ2-4; TRBD2 agrees at 7 bases. Trimming removed 6 bases from V and 11 bases from J; junction bases left unmatched: 10. Germline-derived CDR1 and CDR2 are SEHNR and FQNEAQ (reference sequence). There are 13 residues in the CDR3.

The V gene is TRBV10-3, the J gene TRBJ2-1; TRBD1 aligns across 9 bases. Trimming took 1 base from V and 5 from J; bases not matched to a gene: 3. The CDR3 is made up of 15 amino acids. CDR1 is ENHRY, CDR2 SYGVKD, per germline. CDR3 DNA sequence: TGTGCCATCAGTGAGTTCGGGACAGGGAACAATGAGCAGTTCTTC. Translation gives CAISEFGTGNNEQFF.

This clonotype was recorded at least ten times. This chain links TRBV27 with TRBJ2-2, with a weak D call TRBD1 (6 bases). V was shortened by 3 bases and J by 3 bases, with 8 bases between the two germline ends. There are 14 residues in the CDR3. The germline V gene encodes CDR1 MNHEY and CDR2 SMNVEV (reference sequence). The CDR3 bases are TGTGCCAGCAGTTTTCAGGGGCACACCGGGGAGCTGTTTTTT. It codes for CASSFQGHTGELFF.

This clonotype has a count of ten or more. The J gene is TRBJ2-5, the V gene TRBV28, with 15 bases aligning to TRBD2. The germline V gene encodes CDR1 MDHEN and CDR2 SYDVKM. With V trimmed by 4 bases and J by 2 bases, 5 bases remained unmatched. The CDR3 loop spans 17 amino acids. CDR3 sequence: CASSSGLAGGPQETQYF. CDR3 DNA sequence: TGTGCCAGCAGTTCTGGACTAGCGGGAGGGCCTCAAGAGACCCAGTACTTC.

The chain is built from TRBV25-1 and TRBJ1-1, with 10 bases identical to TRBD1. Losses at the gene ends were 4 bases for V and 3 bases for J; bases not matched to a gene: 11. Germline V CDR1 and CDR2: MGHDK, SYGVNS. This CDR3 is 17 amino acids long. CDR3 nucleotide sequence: TGTGCCAGCAGTGGGAACCGGGACAGGGGATTTGACACTGAAGCTTTCTTT. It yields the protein CASSGNRDRGFDTEAFF.